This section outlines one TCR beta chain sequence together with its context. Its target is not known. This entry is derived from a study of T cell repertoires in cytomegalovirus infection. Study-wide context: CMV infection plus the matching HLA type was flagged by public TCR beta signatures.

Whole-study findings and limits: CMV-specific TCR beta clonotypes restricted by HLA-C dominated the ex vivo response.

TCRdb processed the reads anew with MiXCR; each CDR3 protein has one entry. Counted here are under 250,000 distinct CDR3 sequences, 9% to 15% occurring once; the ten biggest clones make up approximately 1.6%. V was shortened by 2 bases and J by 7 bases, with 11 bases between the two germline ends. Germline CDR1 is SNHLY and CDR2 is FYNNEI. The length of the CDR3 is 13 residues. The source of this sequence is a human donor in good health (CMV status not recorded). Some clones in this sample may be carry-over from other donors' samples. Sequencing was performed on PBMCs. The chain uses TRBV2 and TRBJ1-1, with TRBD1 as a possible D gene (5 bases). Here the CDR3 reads CASSEQGMGEAFF. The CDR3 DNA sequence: TGTGCCAGCAGTGAACAGGGTATGGGTGAAGCTTTCTTT.